Each of the 10 T cell receptor beta chains below was sequenced from the same sample in a study of cytomegalovirus exposure and HLA in healthy donors. Use of 60 Vbeta and 13 Jbeta primers characterized the PCR. Repertoires were generated with immunoSEQ multiplex PCR, while TCRdb's copy carries only in-frame clones and drops some. The table lists about 220,000 clones, roughly 85% of them singletons. Sample: PBMCs. These receptors all come from a male donor in good health and CMV-seronegative.

The chain links TRBV27 to TRBJ2-7; D uncertain. CDR3 length: 13 residues. V was pared by 2 bases and J by 0 bases, with 5 bases between. The germline CDR1 and CDR2 sequences are MNHEY and SMNVEV (reference sequence). The CDR3 region has the DNA TGTGCCAGCAGTTTAGAGAGCTCCTACGAGCAGTACTTC. Amino acids: CASSLESSYEQYF.

This clone was seen just once. The CDR3 coding sequence is TGTGCCAGCAGTCCCCGGGACAGGGGGGCCCACGAGCAGTACTTC. Translating it yields CASSPRDRGAHEQYF. The chain links TRBV27 to TRBJ2-7; TRBD1 agrees at 11 bases. Per the germline V gene, CDR1 is MNHEY and CDR2 is SMNVEV (reference sequence). V gave up 5 bases and J gave up 5 bases; unmatched junction bases: 8. This CDR3 is 15 amino acids long.

The chain employs TRBV30 and TRBJ2-2; D remains unclear. The CDR3 totals 13 residues. Per the germline V gene, CDR1 is GTSNPN and CDR2 is SVGIG (reference sequence). V lost 0 bases, J lost 4 bases, and 6 bases lay in between. The chain's CDR3 is CAWSVRATGELFF. CDR3 in DNA: TGTGCCTGGAGTGTACGAGCCACCGGGGAGCTGTTTTTT.

V usage is TRBV5-5 and J usage is TRBJ1-5, with D possibly TRBD1 on 6 matching bases. The CDR3 loop spans 16 amino acids. Trimming cost V 0 bases and J 0 bases, with 10 bases left between them. Germline V gene sequence: CDR1 SGHKS, CDR2 YYEKEE (reference sequence). CDR3: CASSLVPGDSNQPQHF. CDR3 in DNA: TGTGCCAGCAGCTTGGTTCCAGGGGATAGCAATCAGCCCCAGCATTTT. The variable domain in full, with the rest retrieved from reference TRBV5-5 and TRBJ1-5, is DAGVTQSPTHLIKTRGQQVTLRCSPISGHKSVSWYQQVLGQGPQFIFQYYEKEERGRGNFPDRFSARQFPNYSSELNVNALLLGDSALYLCASSLVPGDSNQPQHFGDGTRLSIL.

This rearrangement joins TRBV15 to TRBJ2-6; D remains unclear. CDR1 and CDR2 from the germline V gene are LNHNV and YYDKDF (reference sequence). Trimming took 5 bases from V and 0 from J, leaving 5 bases between them. The CDR3 consists of 14 residues. The CDR3 DNA is TGTGCCACCAGCTTTCTCTCTGGGGCCAACGTCCTGACTTTC. Its translation: CATSFLSGANVLTF.

The rearrangement joins TRBV9 to TRBJ2-1; TRBD2 might be the D (7 bases). Trimming left V 0 bases short and J 7 bases short, with 23 bases between. There are 18 residues in the CDR3. Germline V CDR1 and CDR2: SGDLS, YYNGEE. This chain's CDR3 is CASSVASLGQGRGNEQFF. Written as DNA, the CDR3 is TGTGCCAGCAGCGTAGCTAGCCTAGGGCAGGGGCGGGGGAATGAGCAGTTCTTC.

The CDR3: CASSWGTGLLYEQYF. The CDR3 bases are TGTGCCAGCAGTTGGGGGACAGGGCTCCTCTACGAGCAGTACTTC. V usage is TRBV27 and J usage is TRBJ2-5, with TRBD1 matching over 9 bases. The J call is in doubt because the DNA end fits TRBJ2-7 better. The CDR3 contains 15 residues. Germline loops: CDR1 MNHEY, CDR2 SMNVEV (reference sequence).

J is TRBJ2-1 and V is TRBV7-2, with 12 bases fitting TRBD1. This CDR3 comprises 15 residues. Germline CDR1 is SGHTA and CDR2 is FQGNSA. After removal of 3 bases from V and 8 bases from J, the junction contained 5 bases not matched to a gene. CDR3 residues: CASSFMGQGADEQFF. The CDR3 DNA reads TGTGCCAGCAGCTTCATGGGACAGGGGGCGGATGAGCAGTTCTTC.

Details on this clone: The sample contains more than one DNA sequence encoding this CDR3. The chain couples TRBV11-2 to TRBJ2-1, with 13 bases that match TRBD2. CDR1 is SGHAT and CDR2 is FQNNGV in the germline V gene. The CDR3 is 15 residues long. The V gene end was trimmed by 4 bases and the J gene end by 9 bases; junction bases not matched to a gene: 6. CDR3 sequence: CASSSGLAGVGEQFF. CDR3 DNA sequence: TGTGCCAGCAGCTCCGGACTAGCGGGAGTTGGTGAGCAGTTCTTC. Variable domain in full (rest from reference TRBV11-2 and TRBJ2-1): EAGVAQSPRYKIIEKRQSVAFWCNPISGHATLYWYQQILGQGPKLLIQFQNNGVVDDSQLPKDRFSAERLKGVDSTLKIQPAKLEDSAVYLCASSSGLAGVGEQFFGPGTRLTVL.

This rearrangement joins TRBV19 to TRBJ1-2; D is perhaps TRBD1 (6 bases). This CDR3 has 13 residues. Germline V gene sequence: CDR1 LNHDA, CDR2 SQIVND (reference sequence). V was pared by 2 bases and J by 6 bases, with 10 bases between. CDR3 in DNA: TGTGCCAGTAGTATAACGTCAGGGGATGGCTACACCTTC. It encodes CASSITSGDGYTF.